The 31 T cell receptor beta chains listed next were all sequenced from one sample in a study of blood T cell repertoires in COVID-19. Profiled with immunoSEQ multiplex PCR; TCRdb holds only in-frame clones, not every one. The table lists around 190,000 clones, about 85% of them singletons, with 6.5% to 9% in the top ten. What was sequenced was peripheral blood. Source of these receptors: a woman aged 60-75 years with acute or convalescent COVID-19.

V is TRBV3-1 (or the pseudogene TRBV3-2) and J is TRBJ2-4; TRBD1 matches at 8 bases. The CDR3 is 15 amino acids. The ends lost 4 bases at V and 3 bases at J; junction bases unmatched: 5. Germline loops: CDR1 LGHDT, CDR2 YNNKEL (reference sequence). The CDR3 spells CASSPLTGDKNIQYF. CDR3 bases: TGTGCCAGCAGCCCACTGACAGGGGACAAAAACATTCAGTACTTC.

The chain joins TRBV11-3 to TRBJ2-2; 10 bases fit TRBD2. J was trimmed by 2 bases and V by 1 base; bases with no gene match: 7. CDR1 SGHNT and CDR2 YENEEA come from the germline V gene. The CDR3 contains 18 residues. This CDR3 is CASSLVAGLAENTGELFF. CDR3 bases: TGTGCCAGCAGCTTAGTTGCCGGACTAGCGGAAAACACCGGGGAGCTGTTTTTT.

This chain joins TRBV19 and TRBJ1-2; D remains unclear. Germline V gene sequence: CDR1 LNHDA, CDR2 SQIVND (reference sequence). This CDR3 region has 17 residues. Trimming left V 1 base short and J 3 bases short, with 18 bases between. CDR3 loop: CASSIGPGWANHYGYTF. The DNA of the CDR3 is TGTGCCAGTAGTATAGGGCCCGGATGGGCAAACCACTATGGCTACACCTTC.

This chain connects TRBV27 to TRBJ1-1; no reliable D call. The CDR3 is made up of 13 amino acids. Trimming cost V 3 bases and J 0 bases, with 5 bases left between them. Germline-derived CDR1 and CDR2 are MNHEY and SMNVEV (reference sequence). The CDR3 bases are TGTGCCAGCAGTTTGGAGATGAACACTGAAGCTTTCTTT. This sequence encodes CASSLEMNTEAFF.

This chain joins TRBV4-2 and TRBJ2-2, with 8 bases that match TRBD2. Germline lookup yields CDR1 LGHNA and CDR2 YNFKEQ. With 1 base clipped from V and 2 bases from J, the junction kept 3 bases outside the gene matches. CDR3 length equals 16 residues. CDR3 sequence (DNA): TGTGCCAGCAGCCAAGTCACTAGCGGAAACACCGGGGAGCTGTTTTTT. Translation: CASSQVTSGNTGELFF.

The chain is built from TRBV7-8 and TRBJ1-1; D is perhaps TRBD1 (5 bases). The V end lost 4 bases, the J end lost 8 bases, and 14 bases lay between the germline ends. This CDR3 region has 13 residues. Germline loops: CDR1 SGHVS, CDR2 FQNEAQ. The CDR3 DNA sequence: TGTGCCAGCAGCTCGACAGCTACCAGGGAAGCTTTCTTT. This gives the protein CASSSTATREAFF.

This CDR3 is CSVATGSSGNTIYF. CDR3 in DNA: TGCAGCGTTGCTACAGGGAGCTCTGGAAACACCATATATTTT. The genes are TRBV29-1 and TRBJ1-3; TRBD1 is a possible D gene (6 bases). Trimming stripped 4 bases from V and 0 bases from J, with 10 bases between. Per germline, CDR1 SQVTM and CDR2 ANQGSEA. This CDR3 spans 14 amino acids.

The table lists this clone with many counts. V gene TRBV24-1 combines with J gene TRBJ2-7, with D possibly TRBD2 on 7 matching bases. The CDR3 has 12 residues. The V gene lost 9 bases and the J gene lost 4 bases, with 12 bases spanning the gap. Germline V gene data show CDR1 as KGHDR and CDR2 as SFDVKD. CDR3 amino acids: CATPRGGYEQYV. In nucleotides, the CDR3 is TGTGCCACCCCGAGGGGGGGATACGAGCAGTACGTC.

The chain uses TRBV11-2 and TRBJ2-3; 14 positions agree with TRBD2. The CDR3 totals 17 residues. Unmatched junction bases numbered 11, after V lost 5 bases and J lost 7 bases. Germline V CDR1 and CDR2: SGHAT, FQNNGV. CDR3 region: CASSVAARTSGRHTQYF. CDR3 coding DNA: TGTGCCAGCAGCGTAGCCGCCCGGACTAGCGGGAGGCATACGCAGTATTTT.

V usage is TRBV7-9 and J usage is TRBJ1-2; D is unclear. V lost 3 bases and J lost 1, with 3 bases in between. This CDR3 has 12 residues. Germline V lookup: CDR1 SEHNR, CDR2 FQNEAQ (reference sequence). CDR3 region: CASSFINYGYTF. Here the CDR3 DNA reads TGTGCCAGCAGCTTTATTAACTATGGCTACACCTTC.

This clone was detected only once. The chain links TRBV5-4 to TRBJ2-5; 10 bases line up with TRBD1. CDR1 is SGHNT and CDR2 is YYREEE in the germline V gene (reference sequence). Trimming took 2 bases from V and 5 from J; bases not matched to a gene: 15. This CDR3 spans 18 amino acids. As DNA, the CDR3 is TGTGCCAGCAGCTTTGGGACAGGGGACTACCTTTTAGGGGAGACCCAGTACTTC. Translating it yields CASSFGTGDYLLGETQYF.

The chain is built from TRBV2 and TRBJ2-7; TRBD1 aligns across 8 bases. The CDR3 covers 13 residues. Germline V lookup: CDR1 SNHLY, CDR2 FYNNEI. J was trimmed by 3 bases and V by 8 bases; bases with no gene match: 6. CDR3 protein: CASSGTGIYEQYV. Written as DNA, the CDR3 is TGTGCCAGCTCCGGGACAGGCATCTACGAGCAGTACGTC.

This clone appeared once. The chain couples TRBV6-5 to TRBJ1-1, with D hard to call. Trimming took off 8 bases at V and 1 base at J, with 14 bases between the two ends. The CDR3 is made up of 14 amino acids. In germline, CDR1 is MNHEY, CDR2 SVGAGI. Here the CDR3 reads CASSIRMANTEAFF. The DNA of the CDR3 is TGTGCCAGCTCTATCAGGATGGCGAACACTGAAGCTTTCTTT.

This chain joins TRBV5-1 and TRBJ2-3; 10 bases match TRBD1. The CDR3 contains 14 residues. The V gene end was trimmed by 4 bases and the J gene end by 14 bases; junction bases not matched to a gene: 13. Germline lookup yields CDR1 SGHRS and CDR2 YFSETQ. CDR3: CASSRTGTGDVWYF. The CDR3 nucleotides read TGCGCCAGCAGCAGGACCGGGACAGGGGACGTATGGTATTTT.

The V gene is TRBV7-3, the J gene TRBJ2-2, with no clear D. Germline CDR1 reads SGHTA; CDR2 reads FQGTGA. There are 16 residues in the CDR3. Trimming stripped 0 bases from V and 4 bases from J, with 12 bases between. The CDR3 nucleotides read TGTGCCAGCAGCTTAACAGGATCAGGCTCCACCGGGGAGCTGTTTTTT. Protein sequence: CASSLTGSGSTGELFF.

The chain's CDR3 is CASQPTGAANTEAFF. CDR3 DNA: TGTGCTAGTCAACCGACAGGGGCCGCGAACACTGAAGCTTTCTTT. The chain uses TRBV12-5 and TRBJ1-1; 8 nucleotides agree with TRBD1. Unmatched junction bases numbered 9, after V lost 8 bases and J lost 1 base. From germline, CDR1 is LGHNT and CDR2 FRNRAP. This CDR3 has 15 amino acids.

This chain's CDR3 is CASSYGRGARGGNEQFF. CDR3 DNA sequence: TGTGCCAGCAGTTACGGTCGGGGGGCCCGAGGGGGCAATGAGCAGTTCTTC. This chain joins TRBV7-8 and TRBJ2-1, with D possibly matching TRBD2 (7 bases). Germline V gene sequence: CDR1 SGHVS, CDR2 FQNEAQ. The germline V and J ends were trimmed by 6 bases and 6 bases, with 24 bases remaining between them. This CDR3 contains 17 residues.

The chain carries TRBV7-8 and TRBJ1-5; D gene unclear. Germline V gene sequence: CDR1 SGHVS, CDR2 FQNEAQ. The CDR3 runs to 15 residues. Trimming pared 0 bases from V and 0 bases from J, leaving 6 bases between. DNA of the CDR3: TGTGCCAGCAGCTTAGCGGGCGTTAGCAATCAGCCCCAGCATTTT. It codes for CASSLAGVSNQPQHF. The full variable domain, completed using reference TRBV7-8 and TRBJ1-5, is GAGVSQSPRYKVAKRGQDVALRCDPISGHVSLFWYQQALGQGPEFLTYFQNEAQLDKSGLPSDRFFAERPEGSVSTLKIQRTQQEDSAVYLCASSLAGVSNQPQHFGDGTRLSIL.

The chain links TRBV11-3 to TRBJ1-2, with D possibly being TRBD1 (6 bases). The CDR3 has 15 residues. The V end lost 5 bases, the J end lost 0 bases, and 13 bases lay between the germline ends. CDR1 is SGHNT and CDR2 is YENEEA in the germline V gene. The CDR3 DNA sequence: TGTGCCAGCAGCCCCGGACAGAATACTAACTATGGCTACACCTTC. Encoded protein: CASSPGQNTNYGYTF.

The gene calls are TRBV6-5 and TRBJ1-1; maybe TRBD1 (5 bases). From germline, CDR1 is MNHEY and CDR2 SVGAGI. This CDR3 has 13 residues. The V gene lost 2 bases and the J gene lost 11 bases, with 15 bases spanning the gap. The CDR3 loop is CASSYRAGFDAFF. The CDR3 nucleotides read TGTGCCAGCAGTTACCGCGCAGGGTTCGACGCTTTCTTT.

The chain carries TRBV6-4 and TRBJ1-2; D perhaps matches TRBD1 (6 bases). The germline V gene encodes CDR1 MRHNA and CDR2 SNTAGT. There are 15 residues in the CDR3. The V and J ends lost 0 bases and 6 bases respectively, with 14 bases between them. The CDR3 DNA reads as TGTGCCAGCAGTGACTCTGGGCAGGGGCGGCATGGCTACACCTTC. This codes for CASSDSGQGRHGYTF.

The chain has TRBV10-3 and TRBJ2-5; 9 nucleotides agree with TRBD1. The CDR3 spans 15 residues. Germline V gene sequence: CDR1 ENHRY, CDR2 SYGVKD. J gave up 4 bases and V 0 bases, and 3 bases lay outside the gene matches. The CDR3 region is CAISESGQGPETQYF. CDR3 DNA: TGTGCCATCAGTGAGTCGGGACAGGGACCAGAGACCCAGTACTTC.

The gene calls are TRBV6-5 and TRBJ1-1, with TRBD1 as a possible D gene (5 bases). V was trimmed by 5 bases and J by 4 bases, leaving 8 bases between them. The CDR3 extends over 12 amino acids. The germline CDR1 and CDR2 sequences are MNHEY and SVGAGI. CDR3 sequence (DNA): TGTGCCAGCAGTCGGGGGAGCACTGAAGCTTTCTTT. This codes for CASSRGSTEAFF.

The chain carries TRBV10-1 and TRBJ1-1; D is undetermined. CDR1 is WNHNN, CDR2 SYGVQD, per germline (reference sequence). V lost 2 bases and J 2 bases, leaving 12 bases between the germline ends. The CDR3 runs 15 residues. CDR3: CASSETLGGNTEAFF. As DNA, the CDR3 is TGCGCCAGCAGTGAGACCCTCGGCGGTAACACTGAAGCTTTCTTT.

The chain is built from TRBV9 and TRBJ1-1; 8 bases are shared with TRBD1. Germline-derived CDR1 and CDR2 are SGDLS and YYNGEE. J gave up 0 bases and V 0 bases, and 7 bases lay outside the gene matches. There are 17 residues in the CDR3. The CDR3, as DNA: TGTGCCAGCAGCGTAGGGCCAGGGGGCTCGCTGAACACTGAAGCTTTCTTT. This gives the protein CASSVGPGGSLNTEAFF. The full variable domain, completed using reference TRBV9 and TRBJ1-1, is DSGVTQTPKHLITATGQRVTLRCSPRSGDLSVYWYQQSLDQGLQFLIQYYNGEERAKGNILERFSAQQFPDLHSELNLSSLELGDSALYFCASSVGPGGSLNTEAFFGQGTRLTVV.

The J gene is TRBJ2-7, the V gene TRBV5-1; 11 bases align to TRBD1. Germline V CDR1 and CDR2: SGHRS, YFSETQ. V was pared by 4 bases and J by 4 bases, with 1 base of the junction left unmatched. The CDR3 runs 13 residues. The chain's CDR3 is CASSRDRGYEQYF. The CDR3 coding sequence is TGCGCCAGCAGCCGGGACAGGGGGTACGAGCAGTACTTC.

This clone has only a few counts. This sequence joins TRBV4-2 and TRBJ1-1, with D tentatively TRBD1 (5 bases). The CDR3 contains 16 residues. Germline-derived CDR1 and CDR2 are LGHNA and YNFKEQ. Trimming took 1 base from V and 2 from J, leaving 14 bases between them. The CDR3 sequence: CASSQGHARTNTEAFF. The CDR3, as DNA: TGTGCCAGCAGCCAAGGTCATGCCAGGACAAACACTGAAGCTTTCTTT.

Written as DNA, the CDR3 is TGTGCCAGCTCACCTCAGGGTCGGGGCTACACCTTC. It translates to CASSPQGRGYTF. This rearrangement joins TRBV18 to TRBJ1-2; maybe TRBD1 (5 bases). V dropped 3 bases and J dropped 8 bases, with 10 bases sitting between them. The germline V gene encodes CDR1 KGHSH and CDR2 LQKENI. This CDR3 spans 12 amino acids.

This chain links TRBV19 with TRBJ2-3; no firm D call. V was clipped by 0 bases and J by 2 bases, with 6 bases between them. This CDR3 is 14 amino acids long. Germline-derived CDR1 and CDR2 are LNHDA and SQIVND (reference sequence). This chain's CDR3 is CASSIERYTDTQYF. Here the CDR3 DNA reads TGTGCCAGTAGTATAGAGCGGTACACAGATACGCAGTATTTT.

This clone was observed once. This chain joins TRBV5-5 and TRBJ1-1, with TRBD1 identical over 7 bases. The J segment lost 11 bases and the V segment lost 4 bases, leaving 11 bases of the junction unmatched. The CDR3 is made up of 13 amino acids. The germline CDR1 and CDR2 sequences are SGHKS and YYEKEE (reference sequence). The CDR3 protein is CASSPTPDRDAFF. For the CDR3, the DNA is TGTGCCAGCAGCCCGACCCCCGACAGGGACGCTTTCTTT.

The CDR3 DNA follows: TGTGCCATCAGTGAGTCTACTGGTCATGGAAACACCATATATTTT. It translates to CAISESTGHGNTIYF. V usage is TRBV10-3 and J usage is TRBJ1-3; D not certain. CDR3 size: 15 residues. Germline assignment: CDR1 ENHRY and CDR2 SYGVKD. V dropped 0 bases and J dropped 3 bases, with 9 bases sitting between them.